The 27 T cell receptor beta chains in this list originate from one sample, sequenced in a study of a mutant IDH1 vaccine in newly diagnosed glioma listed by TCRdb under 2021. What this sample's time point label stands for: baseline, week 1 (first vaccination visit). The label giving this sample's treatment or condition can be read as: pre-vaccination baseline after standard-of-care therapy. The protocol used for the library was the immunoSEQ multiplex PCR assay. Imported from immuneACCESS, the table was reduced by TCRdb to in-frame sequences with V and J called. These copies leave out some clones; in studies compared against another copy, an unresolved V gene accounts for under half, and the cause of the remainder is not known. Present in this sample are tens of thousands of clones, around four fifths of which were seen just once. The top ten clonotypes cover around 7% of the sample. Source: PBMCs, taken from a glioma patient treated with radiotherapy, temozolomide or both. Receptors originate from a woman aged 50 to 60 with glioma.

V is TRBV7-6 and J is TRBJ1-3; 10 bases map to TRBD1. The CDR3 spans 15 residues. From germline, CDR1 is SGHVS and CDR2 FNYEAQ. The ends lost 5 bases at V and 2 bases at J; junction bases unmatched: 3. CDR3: CASSRTGGTGNTIYF. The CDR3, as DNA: TGTGCCAGCAGCCGGACAGGGGGAACTGGAAACACCATATATTTT.

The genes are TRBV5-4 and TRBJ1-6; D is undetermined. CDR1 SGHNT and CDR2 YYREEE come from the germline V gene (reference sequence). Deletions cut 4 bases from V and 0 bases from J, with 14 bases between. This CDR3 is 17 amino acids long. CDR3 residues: CASSLGMRSSYNSPLHF. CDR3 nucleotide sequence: TGTGCCAGCAGCCTGGGGATGAGAAGCTCCTATAATTCACCCCTCCACTTT. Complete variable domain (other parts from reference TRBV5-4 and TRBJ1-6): ETGVTQSPTHLIKTRGQQVTLRCSSQSGHNTVSWYQQALGQGPQFIFQYYREEENGRGNFPPRFSGLQFPNYSSELNVNALELDDSALYLCASSLGMRSSYNSPLHFGNGTRLTVT.

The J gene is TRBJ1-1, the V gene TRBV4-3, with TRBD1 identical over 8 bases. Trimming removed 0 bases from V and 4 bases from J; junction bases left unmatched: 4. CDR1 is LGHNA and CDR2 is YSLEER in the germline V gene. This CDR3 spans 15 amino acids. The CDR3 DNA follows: TGCGCCAGCAGCCAAGATAGTCAGGGGGCCACTGAAGCTTTCTTT. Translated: CASSQDSQGATEAFF.

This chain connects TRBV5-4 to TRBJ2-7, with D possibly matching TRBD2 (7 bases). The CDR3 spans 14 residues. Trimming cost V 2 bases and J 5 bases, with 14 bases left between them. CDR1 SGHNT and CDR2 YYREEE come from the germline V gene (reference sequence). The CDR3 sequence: CASSFSAGADEQYF. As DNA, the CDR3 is TGTGCCAGCAGCTTCTCCGCGGGGGCGGACGAGCAGTACTTC.

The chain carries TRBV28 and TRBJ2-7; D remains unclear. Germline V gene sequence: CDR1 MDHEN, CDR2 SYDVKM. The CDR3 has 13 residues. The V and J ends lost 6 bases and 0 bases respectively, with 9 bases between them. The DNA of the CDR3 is TGTGCCAGCAGACCCTCCAGCTCCTACGAGCAGTACTTC. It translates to CASRPSSSYEQYF.

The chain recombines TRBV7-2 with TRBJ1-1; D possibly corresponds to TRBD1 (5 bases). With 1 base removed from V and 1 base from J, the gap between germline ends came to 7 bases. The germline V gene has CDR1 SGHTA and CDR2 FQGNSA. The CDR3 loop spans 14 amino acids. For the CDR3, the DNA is TGTGCCAGCAGCTTAGAAAGGGGGAACACTGAAGCTTTCTTT. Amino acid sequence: CASSLERGNTEAFF.

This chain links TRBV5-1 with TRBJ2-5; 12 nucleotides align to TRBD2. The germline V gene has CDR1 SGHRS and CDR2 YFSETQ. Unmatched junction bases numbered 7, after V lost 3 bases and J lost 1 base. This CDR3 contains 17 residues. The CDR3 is CASSSKTSGGPQETQYF. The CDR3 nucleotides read TGCGCCAGCAGCTCAAAGACTAGCGGGGGACCCCAAGAGACCCAGTACTTC.

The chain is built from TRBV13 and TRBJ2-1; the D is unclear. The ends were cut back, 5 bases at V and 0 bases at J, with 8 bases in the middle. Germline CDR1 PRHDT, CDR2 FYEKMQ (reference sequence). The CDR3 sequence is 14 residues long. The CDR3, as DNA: TGTGCCAGCAGCCCCGAGAGCTCCTACAATGAGCAGTTCTTC. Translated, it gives CASSPESSYNEQFF.

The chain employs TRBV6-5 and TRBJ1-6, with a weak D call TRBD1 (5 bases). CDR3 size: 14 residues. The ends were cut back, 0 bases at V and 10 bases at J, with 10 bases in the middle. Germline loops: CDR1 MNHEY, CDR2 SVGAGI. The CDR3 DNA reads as TGTGCCAGCAGTTACTCGGCCGAGGGGTCACCCCTCCACTTT. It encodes CASSYSAEGSPLHF.

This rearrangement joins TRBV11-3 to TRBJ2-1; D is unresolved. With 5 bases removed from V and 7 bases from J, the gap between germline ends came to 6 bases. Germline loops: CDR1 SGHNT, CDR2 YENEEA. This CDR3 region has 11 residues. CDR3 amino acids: CASSRNNEQFF. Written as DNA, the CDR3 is TGTGCCAGCAGCCGGAATAATGAGCAGTTCTTC.

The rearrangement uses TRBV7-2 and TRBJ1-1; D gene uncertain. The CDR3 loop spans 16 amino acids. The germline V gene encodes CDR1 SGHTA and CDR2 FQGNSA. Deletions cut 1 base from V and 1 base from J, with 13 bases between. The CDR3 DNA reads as TGTGCCAGCAGCTTAGGGTCCCTGGGCAGGAACACTGAAGCTTTCTTT. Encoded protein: CASSLGSLGRNTEAFF.

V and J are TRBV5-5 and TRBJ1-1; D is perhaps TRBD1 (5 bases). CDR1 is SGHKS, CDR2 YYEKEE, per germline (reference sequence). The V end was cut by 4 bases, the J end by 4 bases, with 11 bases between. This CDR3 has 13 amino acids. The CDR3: CASSGASSTEAFF. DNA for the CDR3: TGTGCCAGCAGCGGGGCATCGAGCACTGAAGCTTTCTTT.

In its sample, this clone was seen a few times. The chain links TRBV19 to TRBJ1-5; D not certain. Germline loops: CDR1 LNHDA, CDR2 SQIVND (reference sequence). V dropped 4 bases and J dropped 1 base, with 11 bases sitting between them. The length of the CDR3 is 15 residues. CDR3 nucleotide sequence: TGTGCCAGTAGTACCGGTACCAGGAGCAATCAGCCCCAGCATTTT. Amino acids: CASSTGTRSNQPQHF.

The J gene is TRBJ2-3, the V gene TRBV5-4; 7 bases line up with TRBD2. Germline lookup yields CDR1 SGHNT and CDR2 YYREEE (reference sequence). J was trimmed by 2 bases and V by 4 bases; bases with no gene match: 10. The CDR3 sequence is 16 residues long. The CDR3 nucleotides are TGTGCCAGCAGCCCTGGACTAGTGGGACTCACAGATACGCAGTATTTT. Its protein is CASSPGLVGLTDTQYF.

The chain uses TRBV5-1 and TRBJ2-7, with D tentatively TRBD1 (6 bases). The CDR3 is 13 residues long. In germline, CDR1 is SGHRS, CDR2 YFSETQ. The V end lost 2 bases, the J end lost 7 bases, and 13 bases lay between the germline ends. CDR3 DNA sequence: TGCGCCAGCAGCTTACAGGGATTAGAGGAGCAGTACTTC. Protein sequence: CASSLQGLEEQYF.

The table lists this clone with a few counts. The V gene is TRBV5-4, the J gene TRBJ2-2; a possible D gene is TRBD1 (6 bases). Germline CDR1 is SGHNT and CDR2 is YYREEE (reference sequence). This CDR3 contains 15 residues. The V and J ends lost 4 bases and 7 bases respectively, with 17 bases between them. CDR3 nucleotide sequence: TGTGCCAGCAGCCCAGGGGTGGTGGTGGGCGGGGAGCTGTTTTTT. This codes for CASSPGVVVGGELFF.

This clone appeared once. The CDR3 DNA follows: TGTGCCAGCAGCTTGGAGACAGGGATCGGAAATTCACCCCTCCACTTT. This encodes CASSLETGIGNSPLHF. This rearrangement joins TRBV7-2 to TRBJ1-6, with 7 bases lining up with TRBD1. Per germline, CDR1 SGHTA and CDR2 FQGNSA. The trim removed 3 bases at V and 7 bases at J, leaving 9 bases unmatched. The CDR3 covers 16 residues.

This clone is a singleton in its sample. CDR3 sequence: CATRPGDTEAFF. CDR3 bases: TGTGCCACCCGGCCGGGGGACACTGAAGCTTTCTTT. The chain links TRBV10-3 to TRBJ1-1, with D maybe TRBD1 (5 bases). In germline, CDR1 is ENHRY, CDR2 SYGVKD. The CDR3 runs 12 residues. Trimming took 10 bases from V and 3 from J, leaving 12 bases between them.

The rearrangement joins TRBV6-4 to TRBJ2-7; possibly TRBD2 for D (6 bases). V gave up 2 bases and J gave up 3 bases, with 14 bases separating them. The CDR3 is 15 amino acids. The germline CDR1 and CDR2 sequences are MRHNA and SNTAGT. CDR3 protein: CASSDGRQGLYEQYF. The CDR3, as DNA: TGTGCCAGCAGTGACGGACGGCAGGGACTCTACGAGCAGTACTTC.

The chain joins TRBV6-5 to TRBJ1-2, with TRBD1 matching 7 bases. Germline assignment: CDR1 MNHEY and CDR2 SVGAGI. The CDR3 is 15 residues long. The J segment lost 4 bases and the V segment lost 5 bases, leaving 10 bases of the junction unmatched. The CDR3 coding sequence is TGTGCCAGCAGTCCACAGGGGTCGATGCGCTATGGCTACACCTTC. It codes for CASSPQGSMRYGYTF.

The DNA for the CDR3 is TGCGCCAGCAGCCAAGGCACGGAGCGGGGGGCCTACGAGCAGTACTTC. This gives the protein CASSQGTERGAYEQYF. The gene calls are TRBV4-3 and TRBJ2-7, with 9 bases lining up with TRBD2. Germline assignment: CDR1 LGHNA and CDR2 YSLEER. The trim removed 1 base at V and 2 bases at J, leaving 6 bases unmatched. This CDR3 region has 16 residues.

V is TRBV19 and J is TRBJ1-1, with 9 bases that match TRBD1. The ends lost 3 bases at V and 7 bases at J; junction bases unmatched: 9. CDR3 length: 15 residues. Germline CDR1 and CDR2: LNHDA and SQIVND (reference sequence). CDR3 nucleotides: TGTGCCAGTAGTATTCGCTTGGACAGGGGAATTGAAGCTTTCTTT. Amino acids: CASSIRLDRGIEAFF.

The CDR3 here is CASGNRGNQPQHF. The CDR3 nucleotides are TGTGCCAGTGGTAACAGGGGTAATCAGCCCCAGCATTTT. The gene calls are TRBV19 and TRBJ1-5, with TRBD1 matching over 7 bases. The CDR3 length is 13 residues. J gave up 4 bases and V 8 bases, and 5 bases lay outside the gene matches. CDR1 LNHDA and CDR2 SQIVND come from the germline V gene (reference sequence).

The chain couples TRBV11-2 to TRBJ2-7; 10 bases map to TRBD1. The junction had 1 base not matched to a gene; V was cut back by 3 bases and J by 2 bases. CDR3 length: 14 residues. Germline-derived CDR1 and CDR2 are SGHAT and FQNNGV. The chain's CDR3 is CASSLGTGAYEQYF. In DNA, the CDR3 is TGTGCCAGCAGCTTGGGGACAGGGGCCTACGAGCAGTACTTC.

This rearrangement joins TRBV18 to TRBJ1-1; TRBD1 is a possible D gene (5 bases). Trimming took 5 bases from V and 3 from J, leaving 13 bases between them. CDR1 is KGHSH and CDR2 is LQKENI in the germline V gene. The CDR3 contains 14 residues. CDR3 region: CASSGRGTDTEAFF. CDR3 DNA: TGTGCCAGCTCAGGGAGGGGTACGGACACTGAAGCTTTCTTT.

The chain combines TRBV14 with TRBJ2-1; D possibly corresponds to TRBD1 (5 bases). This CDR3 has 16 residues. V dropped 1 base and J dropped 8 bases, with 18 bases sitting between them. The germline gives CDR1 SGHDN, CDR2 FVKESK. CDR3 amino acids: CASSQGVRQSEDEQFF. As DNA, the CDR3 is TGTGCCAGCAGCCAAGGGGTTCGACAGTCTGAGGATGAGCAGTTCTTC.

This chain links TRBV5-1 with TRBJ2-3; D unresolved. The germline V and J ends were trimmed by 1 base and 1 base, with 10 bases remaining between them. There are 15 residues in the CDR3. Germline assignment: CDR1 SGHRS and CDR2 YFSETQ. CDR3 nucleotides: TGCGCCAGCAGCTTGTCCCCCGTGGGCACAGATACGCAGTATTTT. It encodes CASSLSPVGTDTQYF.